These 9 T cell receptor beta chains were all obtained from the same sample, sequenced in a study of identical twins. TCRdb ran MiXCR on the 5' RACE reads and lists one entry per CDR3 protein. The sample has 420,000 or so distinct CDR3 sequences; less than 20% are singletons. The sample consisted of naive T cells sorted from blood. The receptors were sampled from a man aged 45-65 years in good health.

The V call is TRBV18, the J call TRBJ2-2, with TRBD1 as a possible D gene (5 bases). The CDR3 is made up of 17 amino acids. Trimming removed 4 bases from V and 5 bases from J, with 20 bases in between. Per the germline V gene, CDR1 is KGHSH and CDR2 is LQKENI. CDR3 residues: CASSLLQKTVYTGELFF. The DNA for the CDR3 is TGTGCCAGCTCACTTCTCCAGAAGACAGTCTATACCGGGGAGCTGTTTTTT.

The table lists this clonotype with a few counts. The V and J genes are TRBV7-8 and TRBJ2-2; 14 bases line up with TRBD2. This CDR3 has 15 residues. V was pared by 6 bases and J by 5 bases, with 2 bases of the junction left unmatched. The germline V gene has CDR1 SGHVS and CDR2 FQNEAQ. CDR3 loop: CASRRTSGGTGELFF. CDR3 sequence (DNA): TGTGCCAGCAGGCGGACTAGCGGGGGGACCGGGGAGCTGTTTTTT.

The chain recombines TRBV20-1 with TRBJ1-5; 7 bases are shared with TRBD1. The CDR3 sequence is 16 residues long. Germline loops: CDR1 DFQATT, CDR2 SNEGSKA (reference sequence). Trimming took 0 bases from V and 2 from J; bases not matched to a gene: 7. DNA for the CDR3: TGCAGTGCTAGAGATCGGCAGGGGGTGGGCAATCAGCCCCAGCATTTT. This translates into CSARDRQGVGNQPQHF.

V gene TRBV28 combines with J gene TRBJ1-6; the D is unclear. The CDR3 spans 14 residues. The germline CDR1 and CDR2 sequences are MDHEN and SYDVKM. The V gene lost 3 bases and the J gene lost 7 bases, with 10 bases spanning the gap. In DNA, the CDR3 is TGTGCCAGCAGTTTTCGCTGGAGAAATTCACCCCTCCACTTT. Its translation: CASSFRWRNSPLHF.

This clonotype was seen more than once but under ten times. This chain joins TRBV6-1 and TRBJ2-7; D is possibly TRBD2 (6 bases). This CDR3 comprises 14 residues. Trimming removed 4 bases from V and 5 bases from J, with 15 bases in between. Germline V lookup: CDR1 MNHNS, CDR2 SASEGT. The CDR3, as DNA: TGTGCCAGCAGTGGCCGGGACTCCCTCCACGAGCAGTACTTC. It yields the protein CASSGRDSLHEQYF.

This clonotype was detected many times. The chain carries TRBV7-9 and TRBJ2-5, with 8 bases identical to TRBD2. Trimming at V came to 2 bases and at J to 0 bases, leaving 8 bases not matched to a gene. Germline assignment: CDR1 SEHNR and CDR2 FQNEAQ (reference sequence). This CDR3 region has 17 residues. CDR3 DNA: TGTGCCAGCAGCTTATGGTCCCCTAGCGGGTACCAAGAGACCCAGTACTTC. Translation: CASSLWSPSGYQETQYF.

This chain joins TRBV4-2 and TRBJ2-5; weak D call: TRBD1 (5 bases). Germline V gene data show CDR1 as LGHNA and CDR2 as YNFKEQ. Trimming cost V 0 bases and J 4 bases, with 12 bases left between them. This CDR3 is 15 amino acids long. CDR3 in DNA: TGTGCCAGCAGCCAAGATCCGTCTGGGGCAGAGACCCAGTACTTC. It translates to CASSQDPSGAETQYF.

In this sample, this clonotype turned up a few times. V usage is TRBV3-1 and J usage is TRBJ1-6, with no clear D. The V gene lost 2 bases and the J gene lost 11 bases, with 7 bases spanning the gap. The CDR3 is 12 amino acids. CDR1 is LGHDT and CDR2 is YNNKEL in the germline V gene (reference sequence). The CDR3 protein is CASSQQTTPLHF. The CDR3 DNA follows: TGTGCCAGCAGCCAACAAACGACACCCCTCCACTTT.

V is TRBV28 and J is TRBJ2-4, with TRBD1 matching over 7 bases. The CDR3 is made up of 16 amino acids. With V trimmed by 5 bases and J by 3 bases, 10 bases remained unmatched. Germline CDR1 MDHEN, CDR2 SYDVKM. CDR3 DNA sequence: TGTGCCAGCAGTCCTACAGGGGTTAAGGACAAAAACATTCAGTACTTC. Residues: CASSPTGVKDKNIQYF.